This TCR beta chain was sequenced in a study of Ad26.COV2.S vaccination and SARS-CoV-2 variants. Treatment given: around 19 received Ad26.COV2.S at low or high dose, single or two shots; a few received placebo; per-sample allocation not given. Sampling was done on day 63 after the first vaccine or placebo injection. The repertoire was sequenced with immunoSEQ multiplex PCR; TCRdb's copy has only in-frame clones and lacks some. The sample carries about 680,000 clones, about 89% recorded once. The V and J ends lost 3 bases and 2 bases respectively, with 13 bases between them. This CDR3 contains 15 residues. CDR1 is SGHRS and CDR2 is YFSETQ in the germline V gene.

This clonotype was obtained from a person aged 18 to 59 who received the Ad26.COV2.S COVID-19 vaccine or a placebo. This chain joins TRBV5-1 and TRBJ2-3, with D perhaps matching TRBD1 (6 bases). The input for sequencing was peripheral blood, taken in a trial of Ad26.COV2.S vaccine versus placebo. CDR3 sequence (DNA): TGCGCCAGCAGCTCAGGACAGCAGACCACAGATACGCAGTATTTT. This sequence encodes CASSSGQQTTDTQYF.